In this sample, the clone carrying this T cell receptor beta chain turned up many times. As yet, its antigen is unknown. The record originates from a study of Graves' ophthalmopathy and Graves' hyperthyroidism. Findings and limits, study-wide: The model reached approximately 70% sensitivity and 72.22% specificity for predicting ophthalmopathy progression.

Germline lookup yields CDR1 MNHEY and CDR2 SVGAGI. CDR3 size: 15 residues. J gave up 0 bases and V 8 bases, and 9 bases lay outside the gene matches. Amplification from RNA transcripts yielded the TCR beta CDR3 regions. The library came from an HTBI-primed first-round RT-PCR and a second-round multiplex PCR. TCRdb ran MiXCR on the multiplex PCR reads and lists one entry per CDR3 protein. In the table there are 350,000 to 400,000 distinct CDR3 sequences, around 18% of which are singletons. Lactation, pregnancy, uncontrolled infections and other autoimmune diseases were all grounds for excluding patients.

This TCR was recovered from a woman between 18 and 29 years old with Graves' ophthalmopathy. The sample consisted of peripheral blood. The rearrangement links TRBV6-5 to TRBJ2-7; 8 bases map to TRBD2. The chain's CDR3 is CASHRGGQHSYEQYF. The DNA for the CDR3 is TGTGCCAGCCATCGGGGGGGCCAGCACTCCTACGAGCAGTACTTC.